Listed below are T cell receptor beta chains from one sample, sequenced in a study of blood T cells in healthy people across ages. TCRdb itself ran the 5' RACE reads through MiXCR, one entry per CDR3 protein. The sample includes about 670,000 distinct CDR3 sequences, roughly 41% of them seen just once. The source material was blood. All receptors come from a man at least 80 years old in good health. CDR3s include the opening cysteine and the closing phenylalanine or tryptophan. The order of the fields is V gene, D gene, J gene, clone size, CDR3 length, CDR3 protein, CDR3 DNA. D genes are given only for firm matches. A clone size is listed for some rows: how often the clone was seen (once, few, many), or a class if it is expanded.

>TRBV6-6|TRBD1|TRBJ2-5|.|11
CANGQAHEQYF
TGTGCCAATGGACAGGCCCATGAGCAGTACTTC
>TRBV9|.|TRBJ2-3|few|16
CASSVGAGRLPDTQYF
TGTGCCAGCAGCGTAGGGGCGGGCCGGCTCCCAGATACGCAGTATTTT
>TRBV28|TRBD2|TRBJ2-3|.|17
CASNPQAQAGGPGTQYF
TGTGCCAGCAACCCTCAAGCCCAGGCGGGAGGGCCTGGTACGCAGTATTTT
>TRBV13|TRBD1|TRBJ2-6|few|16
CASSPGTASGANVLTF
TGTGCCAGCAGCCCAGGGACAGCATCTGGGGCCAACGTCCTGACTTTC
>TRBV24-1|TRBD2|TRBJ2-3|.|19
CATSRLAPKGRYSTDTQYF
TGTGCCACCAGTCGACTAGCCCCAAAAGGGAGATACAGCACAGATACGCAGTATTTT
>TRBV6-6|TRBD1|TRBJ2-7|few|15
CASSYSSRGHYEQYF
TGTGCCAGCAGTTACTCGTCCAGGGGGCACTACGAGCAGTACTTC
>TRBV2|.|TRBJ1-6|.|16
CASSADSSSYNSPLHF
TGTGCCAGCAGTGCGGACAGTAGCTCCTATAATTCACCCCTCCACTTT
>TRBV10-3|TRBD2|TRBJ2-3|.|17
CAISDPGLAGYTDTQYF
TGTGCCATCAGTGACCCGGGACTAGCGGGGTACACAGATACGCAGTATTTT
>TRBV24-1|TRBD1|TRBJ2-5|few|16
CATSDWSRGSGETQYF
TGTGCCACCAGTGATTGGTCCAGGGGGTCCGGGGAGACCCAGTACTTC
>TRBV12-3/TRBV12-4|.|TRBJ2-2|few|14
CASSHSGLGEELFF
TGTGCCAGCAGCCATAGCGGCCTAGGGGAGGAGCTGTTTTTT
>TRBV6-5|TRBD2|TRBJ2-1|few|19
CASSYRVASPTSGSFEQFF
TGTGCCAGCAGTTACAGGGTGGCTTCCCCGACTAGCGGGAGTTTTGAGCAGTTCTTC
>TRBV5-1|TRBD1|TRBJ2-3|few|14
CASSLEGTGRTQYF
TGCGCCAGCAGCTTGGAAGGGACAGGGAGGACGCAGTATTTT
>TRBV28|TRBD1|TRBJ2-5|.|14
CASSPGDRTETQYF
TGTGCCAGCAGTCCCGGGGACAGGACTGAGACCCAGTACTTC
>TRBV6-6|.|TRBJ2-1|.|14
CASSYSAGTNEQFF
TGTGCCAGCAGTTACTCGGCTGGGACCAATGAGCAGTTCTTC
>TRBV29-1|TRBD1|TRBJ1-4|.|14
CSVVDRGIGEKLFF
TGCAGCGTAGTGGACAGGGGCATTGGTGAAAAACTGTTTTTT
>TRBV12-3/TRBV12-4|.|TRBJ1-1|few|17
CASKFAPPPQVNTEAFF
TGTGCCAGCAAATTTGCCCCCCCCCCACAGGTGAACACTGAAGCTTTCTTT
>TRBV29-1|.|TRBJ1-1|.|14
CSVAEDFGNTEAFF
TGCAGCGTTGCTGAGGACTTCGGGAACACTGAAGCTTTCTTT
>TRBV7-9|.|TRBJ1-1|.|15
CASSPRSRAVTEAFF
TGTGCCAGCAGCCCGAGGTCGAGGGCCGTAACTGAAGCTTTCTTT
>TRBV11-2|.|TRBJ2-6|few|18
CASSLGIGVDTGANVLTF
TGTGCCAGCAGCTTAGGGATAGGAGTAGACACTGGGGCCAACGTCCTGACTTTC
>TRBV28|TRBD2|TRBJ2-5|once|13
CASSGSGRNGQYF
TGTGCCAGCAGTGGAAGCGGGAGAAATGGGCAGTACTTC
>TRBV6-1|.|TRBJ1-1|few|13
CASSWHMNTEAFF
TGTGCCAGCAGTTGGCACATGAACACTGAAGCTTTCTTT
>TRBV29-1|TRBD2|TRBJ2-7|.|19
CSAEVSRTSGRERSYEQYF
TGCAGCGCTGAAGTTTCCCGGACTAGCGGGAGGGAAAGGTCCTACGAGCAGTACTTC
>TRBV28|TRBD1|TRBJ1-2|few|13
CASSSGTGFGYTF
TGTGCCAGCAGTTCCGGGACAGGGTTTGGCTACACCTTC
>TRBV7-2|.|TRBJ1-2|few|13
CASSPRAVYGYTF
TGTGCCAGCAGCCCCAGGGCGGTCTATGGCTACACCTTC
>TRBV6-6|.|TRBJ1-4|few|15
CASSYGGSENEKLFF
TGTGCCAGCAGTTACGGCGGGAGTGAGAATGAAAAACTGTTTTTT
>TRBV7-8|TRBD2|TRBJ2-3|few|15
CASSLGRGGVDTQYF
TGTGCCAGCAGCTTAGGGCGGGGGGGCGTAGATACGCAGTATTTT
>TRBV6-5|TRBD1|TRBJ2-7|.|15
CASTRMGQGRNEQYF
TGTGCCAGCACCAGAATGGGACAGGGCAGGAATGAGCAGTACTTC
>TRBV29-1|TRBD2|TRBJ2-1|many|13
CSVDGLAGNEQFF
TGCAGCGTGGACGGACTAGCGGGAAATGAGCAGTTCTTC
>TRBV20-1|.|TRBJ1-2|many|14
CSAVDRVEIWGYTF
TGCAGTGCTGTGGACCGCGTCGAGATATGGGGCTACACCTTC
>TRBV6-2/TRBV6-3|.|TRBJ2-5|many|15
CASSTSGTPEETQYF
TGTGCCAGCAGTACCTCCGGGACACCCGAAGAGACCCAGTACTTC
>TRBV5-1|.|TRBJ1-2|few|16
CASSLVGPPGDYGYTF
TGCGCCAGCAGCTTGGTAGGGCCTCCGGGGGACTATGGCTACACCTTC
>TRBV27|.|TRBJ2-5|.|12
CASSTIQGAAYF
TGTGCCAGCAGTACTATACAGGGCGCCGCCTACTTC
>TRBV18|.|TRBJ2-2|.|15
CASSPRQLNTGELFF
TGTGCCAGCTCACCGCGGCAGTTGAACACCGGGGAGCTGTTTTTT
>TRBV4-3|.|TRBJ2-3|few|16
CASSQGPGTSTDTQYF
TGCGCCAGCAGCCAGGGGCCGGGAACGAGCACAGATACGCAGTATTTT
>TRBV24-1|.|TRBJ2-1|.|15
CATSDLTRGHNEQFF
TGTGCCACCAGTGATTTGACGCGGGGGCACAATGAGCAGTTCTTC
>TRBV6-1|.|TRBJ2-7|.|15
CAGSAEGGPSYEQYF
TGTGCCGGCAGTGCTGAAGGGGGACCGTCCTACGAGCAGTACTTC
>TRBV3-1|TRBD2|TRBJ2-5|.|16
CASSQPITSGGEIQYF
TGTGCCAGCAGCCAACCCATCACTAGCGGGGGGGAGATCCAGTACTTC
>TRBV6-4|TRBD2|TRBJ2-4|.|15
CASSSTSGGKNIQYF
TGTGCCAGCAGCTCGACTAGCGGGGGGAAAAACATTCAGTACTTC
>TRBV29-1|TRBD1|TRBJ1-3|few|13
CSVGQGTGNTIYF
TGCAGCGTTGGACAGGGTACTGGAAACACCATATATTTT
>TRBV6-5|TRBD2|TRBJ2-7|.|15
CASSYETSGSYEQYF
TGTGCCAGCAGTTATGAGACTAGCGGGAGCTACGAGCAGTACTTC
>TRBV29-1|TRBD2|TRBJ2-7|few|13
CSGRGLEGGMQYF
TGCAGCGGCAGGGGACTAGAAGGAGGGATGCAGTACTTC
>TRBV4-3|TRBD2|TRBJ2-1|.|16
CASSQVGLARDNEQFF
TGCGCCAGCAGCCAAGTGGGACTAGCAAGGGACAATGAGCAGTTCTTC
>TRBV5-6|.|TRBJ1-1|.|14
CASSFGPGGTEAFF
TGTGCCAGCAGCTTTGGTCCGGGAGGTACTGAAGCTTTCTTT
>TRBV12-3/TRBV12-4|.|TRBJ2-5|.|14
CASRSLGSGKTQYF
TGTGCCAGCAGGTCCCTGGGGTCTGGAAAGACCCAGTACTTC
>TRBV5-1|TRBD2|TRBJ2-7|.|18
CASSSGLAGGPETYEQYF
TGCGCCAGCAGCAGCGGACTAGCGGGGGGGCCAGAAACCTACGAGCAGTACTTC
>TRBV12-3/TRBV12-4|.|TRBJ1-2|.|14
CASSFGRQGHGYTF
TGTGCCAGCAGTTTTGGACGGCAGGGGCATGGCTACACCTTC
>TRBV29-1|TRBD2|TRBJ2-7|.|13
CSVDTSGGNEQYF
TGCAGCGTTGATACATCGGGGGGGAATGAGCAGTACTTC
>TRBV15|TRBD1|TRBJ2-3|.|15
CATSRTGGDEDTQYF
TGTGCCACCAGTAGGACAGGGGGCGATGAAGATACGCAGTATTTT
>TRBV20-1|TRBD2|TRBJ2-5|few|14
CSAPSGGDRRGQYF
TGCAGTGCTCCTAGCGGGGGGGACCGAAGGGGCCAGTACTTC
>TRBV6-5|.|TRBJ1-1|.|11
CASSSNSEAFF
TGTGCCAGCAGTTCAAACAGCGAAGCTTTCTTT
>TRBV5-1|.|TRBJ2-6|.|16
CASSTAGAARANVLTF
TGCGCCAGCAGCACCGCAGGGGCCGCTAGGGCCAACGTCCTGACTTTC
>TRBV6-1|TRBD2|TRBJ2-5|.|15
CASSISGPVQETQYF
TGTGCCAGCAGTATTAGCGGGCCGGTCCAAGAGACCCAGTACTTC
>TRBV28|.|TRBJ1-1|.|15
CASRPGKAANTEAFF
TGTGCCAGCAGACCTGGTAAAGCGGCGAACACTGAAGCTTTCTTT
>TRBV20-1|.|TRBJ2-6|.|14
CSAQDSSGANVLTF
TGCAGTGCTCAGGACAGCTCTGGGGCCAACGTCCTGACTTTC